These T cell receptor beta chains were read from a single sample in a study of cytomegalovirus exposure and HLA in healthy donors. Only in-frame clones appear in the TCRdb table, and some are missing; sequencing was by immunoSEQ multiplex PCR. The table lists 150,000 to 200,000 clones, around 79% of them singletons. Sequenced material: PBMCs. These receptors were taken from a male donor in good health and CMV-seropositive. Both conserved end residues are part of each CDR3. Each record gives: J gene, clone size, D gene, V gene, CDR3 DNA, CDR3 protein. D genes are given only for firm matches. Some rows mark clone size as missing; the rest say once, few, many or name a class of expanded clone.

>TRBJ2-3|NA|NA|TRBV5-4
TGTGCCAGCAGCTTGGACAGGGGCACAGATACGCAGTATTTT
CASSLDRGTDTQYF
>TRBJ2-7|NA|TRBD1|TRBV11-1
TGTGCCAGCAGCCCATGGGACAGGGCGTTCGAGCAGTACTTC
CASSPWDRAFEQYF
>TRBJ2-7|NA|NA|TRBV10-1
TGCGCCACCGTTCTTTACGAGCAGTACTTC
CATVLYEQYF
>TRBJ2-2|NA|NA|TRBV5-1
TGCGCCAGCAGGTTCGACACCGGGGAGCTGTTTTTT
CASRFDTGELFF
>TRBJ1-1|few|NA|TRBV5-1
TGCGCCAGCAGCTTCCGAACAGGGAGTTCTGAAGCTTTCTTT
CASSFRTGSSEAFF
>TRBJ1-1|few|NA|TRBV11-2
TGTGCCAGCAGCTTGTCCAGGGCGAACACTGAAGCTTTCTTT
CASSLSRANTEAFF
>TRBJ2-1|NA|NA|TRBV4-3
TGCGCCAGCAGCCAATATGAGGCTACCTACAATGAGCAGTTCTTC
CASSQYEATYNEQFF
>TRBJ1-1|NA|TRBD1|TRBV19
TGTGCCAGCCTGAGACAGGGGGCTAGAAATACTGAAGCTTTCTTT
CASLRQGARNTEAFF
>TRBJ1-4|NA|NA|TRBV7-9
TGTGCCAGCAGCTTGAACGCGGGTGAAAAACTGTTTTTT
CASSLNAGEKLFF
>TRBJ2-3|once|NA|TRBV18
TGTGCCAGCTCGCGGGACAGTTGGATGACAGATACGCAGTATTTT
CASSRDSWMTDTQYF
>TRBJ2-1|NA|TRBD1|TRBV7-3
TGTGCCAGCAGCCTACGGGACAGGGGATCCTACAATGAGCAGTTCTTC
CASSLRDRGSYNEQFF
>TRBJ1-1|NA|NA|TRBV5-1
TGCGCCAGCAGCTCCACAGTGAACACTGAAGCTTTCTTT
CASSSTVNTEAFF
>TRBJ2-1|NA|TRBD2|TRBV18
TGTGCCAGCTCGCCGGGACTAGCGGGGGCGAGAGAGCAGTTCTTC
CASSPGLAGAREQFF
>TRBJ1-1|NA|NA|TRBV14
TGTGCCAGCAGCCCTTGGAGGGACACTGAAGCTTTCTTT
CASSPWRDTEAFF
>TRBJ2-2|few|TRBD1|TRBV5-1
TGCGCCAGCAGCCTGACAGGGTACGGCGGGGAGCTGTTTTTT
CASSLTGYGGELFF
>TRBJ1-1|NA|TRBD1|TRBV5-1
TGCGCCAGCAGCATCAACAGGGGCACTGAAGCTTTCTTT
CASSINRGTEAFF
>TRBJ2-3|NA|TRBD2|TRBV4-1
TGCGCCAGCAAAATTTCACCGGGACTATTCCCAGATACGCAGTATTTT
CASKISPGLFPDTQYF
>TRBJ1-5|NA|TRBD1|TRBV2
TGTGCCAGCAAGACAGGGAGAGGCAATCAGCCCCAGCATTTT
CASKTGRGNQPQHF
>TRBJ1-1|few|NA|TRBV5-6
TGTGCCAGCAGCTCAACAATGAACACTGAAGCTTTCTTT
CASSSTMNTEAFF
>TRBJ2-3|NA|TRBD2|TRBV13
TGTGCCAGCACCCGGACTAGCGGGGGTAGGGCAGATACGCAGTATTTT
CASTRTSGGRADTQYF
>TRBJ2-5|NA|TRBD1|TRBV11-2
TGTGCCAGCAGCTTTGGACAGGGCGGCGAGACCCAGTACTTC
CASSFGQGGETQYF
>TRBJ1-2|NA|TRBD1|TRBV7-2
TGTGCCAGCAGCGTCTGGACAGGGGGTATCAATGGCTACACCTTC
CASSVWTGGINGYTF
>TRBJ2-7|few|NA|TRBV6-6
TGTGCCAGCAGTTACTCGAGAGGGTACGAGCAGTACTTC
CASSYSRGYEQYF
>TRBJ2-6|few|NA|TRBV6-1
TGTGCCAGCAGTCAAAAGTCGGTCCTTTCCAACGTCCTGACTTTC
CASSQKSVLSNVLTF
>TRBJ1-2|NA|TRBD1|TRBV2
TGTGCCAGCAAGAGACAGGGAGCTAACTATGGCTACACCTTC
CASKRQGANYGYTF
>TRBJ1-1|NA|TRBD1|TRBV18
TGTGCCAGCTCACCACCCGGGACAGGGGTGAACACTGAAGCTTTCTTT
CASSPPGTGVNTEAFF
>TRBJ2-7|NA|NA|TRBV11-3
TGTGCCGTCTTGGGGGGTCGGCGGACCTACGAGCAGTACTTC
CAVLGGRRTYEQYF
>TRBJ1-1|once|NA|TRBV5-1
TGCGCCAGTTACAACCGGAACACTGAAGCTTTCTTT
CASYNRNTEAFF
>TRBJ1-1|NA|NA|TRBV11-2
TGTGCCAGCAGCTTAGGCCAGGGCGCCACTGAAGCTTTCTTT
CASSLGQGATEAFF